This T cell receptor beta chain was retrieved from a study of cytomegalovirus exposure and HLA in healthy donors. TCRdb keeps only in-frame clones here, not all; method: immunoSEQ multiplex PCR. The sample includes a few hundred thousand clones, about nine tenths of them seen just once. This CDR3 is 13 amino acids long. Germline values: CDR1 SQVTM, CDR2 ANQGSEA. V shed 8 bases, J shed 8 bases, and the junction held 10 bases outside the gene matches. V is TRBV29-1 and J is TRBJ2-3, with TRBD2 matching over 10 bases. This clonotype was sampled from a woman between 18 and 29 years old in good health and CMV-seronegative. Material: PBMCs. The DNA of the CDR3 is TGCAGCTCAGACACTAGCGGGATAGGTACGCAGTATTTT. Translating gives CSSDTSGIGTQYF.